This T cell receptor beta chain was sequenced for a study of CD8 T cells in Susac syndrome. This CDR3 contains 14 residues. After removal of 4 bases from V and 4 bases from J, the junction contained 4 bases not matched to a gene. Germline CDR1 reads LNHDA; CDR2 reads SQIVND (reference sequence). When the RNA was reverse transcribed, random hexamers were used with an input of roughly 0.45 to 1 ug. TCR beta CDR3 was amplified by immunoSEQ covering 54 Vbeta and 13 Jbeta. TCRdb reprocessed the immunoSEQ multiplex PCR reads with MiXCR, giving one entry per CDR3 protein. The repertoire holds some 450,000 distinct CDR3 sequences, around 83% seen once, with under 0.15% in the top ten. CD8+ and CD4+ T cells from blood underwent TCR beta sequencing. FACS enriched CD8+ TEMRA cells, while bulk CD8+ and CD4+ were negatively isolated.

This clonotype was obtained from a human donor with multiple sclerosis. The sample taken for sequencing was CD8+ T cells from PBMCs. The chain joins TRBV19 to TRBJ1-5; TRBD1 matches at 7 bases. The CDR3 DNA sequence: TGTGCCAGTAGTACGGGACAGCCAAATCAGCCCCAGCATTTT. Its translation: CASSTGQPNQPQHF.